These T cell receptor beta chains were read from a single sample in a study of blood T cell repertoires in COVID-19. This table comes from immunoSEQ multiplex PCR, and its TCRdb copy is limited to in-frame clones, with some not included. Here the sample spans under 250,000 clones, approximately 84% being singletons. Sequences were obtained from peripheral blood. These receptors all come from a man between 45 and 60 years old with acute or convalescent COVID-19. The CDR3 runs from the conserved cysteine through the conserved F or W. The order of the fields is D gene, V gene, J gene, clone size, CDR3 protein, CDR3 DNA. A D gene is named only where the DNA matches it firmly. Clone size appears in some rows only: once, few, many, or a class for an expanded clone.

-	TRBV24-1	TRBJ1-2	-	CATSDSSRYGYTF	TGTGCCACCAGTGATTCTTCCAGGTATGGCTACACCTTC
TRBD1	TRBV5-1	TRBJ1-2	-	CASSRGQGKNYGYTF	TGCGCCAGCAGTAGGGGACAGGGCAAGAACTATGGCTACACCTTC
-	TRBV6-5	TRBJ1-1	-	CASRTGGNTEAFF	TGTGCCAGCAGAACCGGGGGGAACACTGAAGCTTTCTTT
-	TRBV2	TRBJ2-3	few	CASMAASTDTQYF	TGTGCCAGCATGGCGGCGAGCACAGATACGCAGTATTTT
TRBD2	TRBV6-5	TRBJ2-2	-	CATTTSGGASHF	TGTGCCACTACGACTAGCGGGGGGGCCTCTCATTTT
-	TRBV5-1	TRBJ2-7	once	CASSLSLDTAGTYEQYF	TGCGCCAGCAGCTTGTCCCTGGATACAGCGGGTACCTACGAGCAGTACTTC
-	TRBV9	TRBJ2-5	once	CASSVGSGQETQYF	TGTGCCAGCAGCGTAGGGTCAGGCCAAGAGACCCAGTACTTC
-	TRBV10-3	TRBJ2-3	-	CAISESGLADTQYF	TGTGCCATCAGTGAGTCTGGGCTCGCAGATACGCAGTATTTT
TRBD2	TRBV19	TRBJ2-1	-	CASSTMKRGGYNEQFF	TGTGCCAGTAGTACTATGAAGCGGGGAGGGTACAATGAGCAGTTCTTC
TRBD1	TRBV18	TRBJ1-6	-	CASSLTGQDDSPLHF	TGTGCCAGCTCACTGACCGGACAGGACGATTCACCCCTCCACTTT
-	TRBV4-1	TRBJ1-5	-	CASSLSNSNQPQHF	TGCGCCAGCAGCCTTTCTAATAGCAATCAGCCCCAGCATTTT
-	TRBV2	TRBJ2-3	-	CAGARTDTQYF	TGTGCCGGGGCGAGGACAGATACGCAGTATTTT
TRBD1	TRBV14	TRBJ1-1	-	CASSPDRGRTEAFF	TGTGCCAGCAGCCCCGACAGGGGGCGAACTGAAGCTTTCTTT